The 10 T cell receptor beta chains listed next were all sequenced from one sample in a study of T cells in Graves' hyperthyroidism and ophthalmopathy. Template material for amplifying TCR beta CDR3 regions consisted of RNA transcripts. The HTBI set primed first-round TCR CDR3 RT-PCR. A single record per CDR3 protein comes from TCRdb applying MiXCR to the multiplex PCR reads. The sample includes fewer than 450,000 distinct CDR3 sequences, about a sixth seen only once; the top ten take around a third. Material for sequencing was blood. The receptor set was obtained from a woman in her twenties or thirties with Graves' hyperthyroidism that later progressed to Graves' ophthalmopathy.

The CDR3 sequence: CASSQEGGRGVDNEQFF. CDR3 nucleotide sequence: TGTGCCAGCAGCCAAGAAGGCGGGCGGGGTGTGGACAATGAGCAGTTCTTC. This chain joins TRBV4-2 and TRBJ2-1; D might be TRBD2 (6 bases). Germline lookup yields CDR1 LGHNA and CDR2 YNFKEQ. V was shortened by 0 bases and J by 5 bases, with 17 bases between the two germline ends. The CDR3 sequence is 17 residues long.

Many counts were recorded for this clonotype. This chain uses TRBV6-1 with TRBJ1-1; no reliable D call. V was shortened by 6 bases and J by 0 bases, with 8 bases between the two germline ends. CDR1 and CDR2 (germline): MNHNS, SASEGT. The CDR3 has 13 residues. The CDR3 protein is CASSYTMNTEAFF. In DNA, the CDR3 is TGTGCCAGCAGCTACACAATGAACACTGAAGCTTTCTTT.

This clonotype was seen at least ten times. The chain links TRBV18 to TRBJ1-2, with 7 bases fitting TRBD1. The CDR3 covers 14 residues. The ends lost 9 bases at V and 3 bases at J; junction bases unmatched: 10. Germline V CDR1 and CDR2: KGHSH, LQKENI. CDR3 DNA: TGTGCCAGTGGGCCAGGGGGTGCGGACTATGGCTACACCTTC. It is translated as CASGPGGADYGYTF.

The rearrangement links TRBV6-1 to TRBJ1-5; 8 bases fit TRBD1. The CDR3 length is 15 residues. V was pared by 5 bases and J by 7 bases, with 10 bases of the junction left unmatched. Germline V gives CDR1 MNHNS, CDR2 SASEGT. CDR3: CASSRQGILGQPQHF. The CDR3 DNA follows: TGTGCCAGCAGTAGACAGGGGATTCTAGGGCAGCCCCAGCATTTT.

This clonotype was seen a few times. V gene TRBV4-1 combines with J gene TRBJ2-1; D could derive from TRBD1 or TRBD2 (6 bases each). Trimming removed 3 bases from V and 0 bases from J, with 12 bases in between. The CDR3 covers 16 residues. In germline, CDR1 is MGHRA, CDR2 YSYEKL. The CDR3 spells CASSQEGDFSYNEQFF. The CDR3 nucleotides read TGCGCCAGCAGCCAGGAGGGGGACTTCTCCTACAATGAGCAGTTCTTC.

Only a few counts were recorded for this clonotype. The rearrangement links TRBV4-1 to TRBJ2-1; a possible D gene is TRBD2 (6 bases). V lost 4 bases, J lost 0 bases, and 13 bases lay in between. The germline CDR1 and CDR2 sequences are MGHRA and YSYEKL. The CDR3 loop spans 16 amino acids. CDR3 nucleotides: TGCGCCAGCAGCCGTAAATCCGGGGGCTCCTACAATGAGCAGTTCTTC. Protein: CASSRKSGGSYNEQFF.

This clonotype was recorded at least ten times. The chain carries TRBV7-2 and TRBJ1-2, with 7 bases matching TRBD1. CDR1 and CDR2 from the germline V gene are SGHTA and FQGNSA. The CDR3 contains 15 residues. J gave up 7 bases and V 9 bases, and 17 bases lay outside the gene matches. The CDR3 sequence: CARNFFNDRDSGYTF. CDR3 DNA: TGTGCCAGAAACTTTTTTAATGACAGGGACTCTGGCTACACCTTC.

This clonotype was observed a few times. The junction departs from germline at one end; a sequencing error may be responsible. This chain connects TRBV28 to TRBJ2-7; 7 bases are a match to TRBD1. CDR1 and CDR2 from the germline V gene are MDHEN and SYDVKM. The CDR3 covers 16 residues. CDR3: CASSPYQVGQVYERYF. CDR3 bases: TGTGCCAGCAGTCCCTACCAGGTAGGACAGGTCTACGAGCGGTACTTC.

The chain employs TRBV5-1 and TRBJ2-7; possible D gene TRBD1, 5 bases. Deletions cut 0 bases from V and 5 bases from J, with 15 bases between. CDR1 and CDR2 (germline): SGHRS, YFSETQ. The CDR3 length is 15 residues. The CDR3 DNA sequence: TGCGCCAGCAGCTTGGCCGTCAGGGTGGTTCACGAGCAGTACTTC. It is translated as CASSLAVRVVHEQYF.

This clonotype appeared many times. The chain recombines TRBV12-3 or TRBV12-4 with TRBJ1-2; 9 bases are a match to TRBD1. The V gene end was trimmed by 7 bases and the J gene end by 3 bases; junction bases not matched to a gene: 6. The CDR3 is 14 residues long. The CDR3 reads CASTQQGAYYGYTF. CDR3 coding DNA: TGTGCCAGCACCCAACAGGGGGCATACTATGGCTACACCTTC.